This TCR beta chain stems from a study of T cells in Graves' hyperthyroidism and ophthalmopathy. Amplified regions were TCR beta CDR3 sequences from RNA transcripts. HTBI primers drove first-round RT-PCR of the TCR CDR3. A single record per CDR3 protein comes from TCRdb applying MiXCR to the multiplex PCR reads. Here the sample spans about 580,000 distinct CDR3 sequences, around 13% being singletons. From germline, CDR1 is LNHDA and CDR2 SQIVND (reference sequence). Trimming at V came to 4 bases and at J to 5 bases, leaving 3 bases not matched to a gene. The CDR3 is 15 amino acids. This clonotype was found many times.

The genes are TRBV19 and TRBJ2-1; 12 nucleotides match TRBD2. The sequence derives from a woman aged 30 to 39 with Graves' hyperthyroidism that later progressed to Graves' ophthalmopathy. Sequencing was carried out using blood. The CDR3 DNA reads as TGTGCCAGTAGTACGGGACTAGCGGGTAACAATGAGCAGTTCTTC. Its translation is CASSTGLAGNNEQFF.